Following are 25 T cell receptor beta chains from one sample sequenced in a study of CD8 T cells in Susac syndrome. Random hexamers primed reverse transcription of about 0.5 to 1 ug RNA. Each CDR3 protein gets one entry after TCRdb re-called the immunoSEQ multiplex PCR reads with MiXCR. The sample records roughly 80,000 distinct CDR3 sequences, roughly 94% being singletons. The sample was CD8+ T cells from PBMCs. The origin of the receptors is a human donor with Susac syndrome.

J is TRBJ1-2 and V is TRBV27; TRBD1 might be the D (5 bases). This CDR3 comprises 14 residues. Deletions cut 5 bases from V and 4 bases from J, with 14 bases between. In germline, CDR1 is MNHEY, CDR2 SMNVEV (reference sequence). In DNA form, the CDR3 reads TGTGCCAGCAGTCCTCCCGGGGGAGCCTATGGCTACACCTTC. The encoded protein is CASSPPGGAYGYTF.

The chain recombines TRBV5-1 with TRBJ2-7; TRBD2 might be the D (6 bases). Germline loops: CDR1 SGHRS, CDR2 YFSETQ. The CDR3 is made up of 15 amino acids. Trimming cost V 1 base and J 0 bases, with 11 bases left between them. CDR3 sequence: CASSLQWGDSYEQYF. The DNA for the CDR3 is TGCGCCAGCAGCTTGCAATGGGGGGACTCCTACGAGCAGTACTTC.

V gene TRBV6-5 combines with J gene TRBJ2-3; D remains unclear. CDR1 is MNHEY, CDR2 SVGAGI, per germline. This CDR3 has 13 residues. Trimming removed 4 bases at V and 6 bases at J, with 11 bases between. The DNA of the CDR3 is TGTGCCAGCAGTTTAGCAGGCCGGGATACGCAGTATTTT. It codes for CASSLAGRDTQYF.

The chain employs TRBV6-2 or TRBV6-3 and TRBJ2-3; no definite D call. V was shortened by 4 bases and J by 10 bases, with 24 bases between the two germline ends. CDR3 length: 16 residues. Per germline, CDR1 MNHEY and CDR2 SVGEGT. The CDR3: CASSSHWTDGPAPQYF. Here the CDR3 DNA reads TGTGCCAGCAGTTCGCATTGGACGGATGGCCCCGCTCCGCAGTATTTT.

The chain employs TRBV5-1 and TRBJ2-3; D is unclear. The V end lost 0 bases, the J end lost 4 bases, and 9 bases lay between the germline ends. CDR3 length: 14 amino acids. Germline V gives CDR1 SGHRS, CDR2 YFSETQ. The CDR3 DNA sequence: TGCGCCAGCAGCTTGGATACGTACGCAGATACGCAGTATTTT. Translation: CASSLDTYADTQYF.

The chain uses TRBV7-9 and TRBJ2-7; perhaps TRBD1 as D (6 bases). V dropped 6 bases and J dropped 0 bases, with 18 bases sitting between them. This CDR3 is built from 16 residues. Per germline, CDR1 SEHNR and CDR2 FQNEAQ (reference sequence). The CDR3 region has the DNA TGTGCCAGCAGTCCGACCGGAGGACAGAGCTCCTACGAGCAGTACTTC. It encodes CASSPTGGQSSYEQYF.

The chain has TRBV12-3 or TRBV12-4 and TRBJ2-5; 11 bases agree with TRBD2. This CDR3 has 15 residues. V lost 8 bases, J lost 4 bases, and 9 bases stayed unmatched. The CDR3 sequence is CASSRTSGPGETQYF. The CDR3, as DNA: TGTGCCAGCTCCCGGACTAGCGGGCCGGGAGAGACCCAGTACTTC.

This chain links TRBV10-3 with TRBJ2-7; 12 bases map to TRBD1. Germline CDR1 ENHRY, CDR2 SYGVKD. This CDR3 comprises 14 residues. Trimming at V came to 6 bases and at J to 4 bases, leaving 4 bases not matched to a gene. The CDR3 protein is CAIRGTGGGYEQYF. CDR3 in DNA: TGTGCCATCAGGGGGACAGGGGGCGGTTACGAGCAGTACTTC.

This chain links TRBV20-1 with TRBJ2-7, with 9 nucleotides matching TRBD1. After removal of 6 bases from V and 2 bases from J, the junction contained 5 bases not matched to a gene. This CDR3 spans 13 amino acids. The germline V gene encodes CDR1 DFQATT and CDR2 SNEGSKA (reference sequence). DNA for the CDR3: TGCAGTGCCGGCACAGGGGGCGCCTACGAGCAGTACTTC. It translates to CSAGTGGAYEQYF.

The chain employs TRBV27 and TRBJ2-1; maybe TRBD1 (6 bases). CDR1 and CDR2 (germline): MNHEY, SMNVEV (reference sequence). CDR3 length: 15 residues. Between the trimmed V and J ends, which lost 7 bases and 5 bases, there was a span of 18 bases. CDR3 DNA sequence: TGTGCCAGCACCTCATCCCGGACAGTTAACAATGAGCAGTTCTTC. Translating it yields CASTSSRTVNNEQFF.

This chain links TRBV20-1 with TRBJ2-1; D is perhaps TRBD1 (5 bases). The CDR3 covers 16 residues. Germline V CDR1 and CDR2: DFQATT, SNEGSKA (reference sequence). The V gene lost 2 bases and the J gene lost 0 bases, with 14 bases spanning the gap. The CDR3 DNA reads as TGCAGTGCTAGACCAAAAGGGGCCCGCTCCTACAATGAGCAGTTCTTC. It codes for CSARPKGARSYNEQFF.

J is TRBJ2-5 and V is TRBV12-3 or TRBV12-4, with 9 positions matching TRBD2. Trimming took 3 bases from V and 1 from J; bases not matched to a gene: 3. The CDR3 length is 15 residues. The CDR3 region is CASSFASGAQETQYF. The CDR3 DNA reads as TGTGCCAGCAGTTTCGCTAGCGGGGCCCAAGAGACCCAGTACTTC.

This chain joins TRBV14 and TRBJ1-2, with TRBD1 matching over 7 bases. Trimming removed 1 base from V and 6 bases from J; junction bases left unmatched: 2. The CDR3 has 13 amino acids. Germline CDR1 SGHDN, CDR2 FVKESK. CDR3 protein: CASSQAQGHGYTF. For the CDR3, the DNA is TGTGCCAGCAGCCAAGCACAGGGGCATGGCTACACCTTC.

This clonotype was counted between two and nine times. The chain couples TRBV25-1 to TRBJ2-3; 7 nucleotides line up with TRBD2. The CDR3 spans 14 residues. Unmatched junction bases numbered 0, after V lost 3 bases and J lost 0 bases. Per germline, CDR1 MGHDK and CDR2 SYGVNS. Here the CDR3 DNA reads TGTGCCAGCAGTGAGCGGGGGAGCACAGATACGCAGTATTTT. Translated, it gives CASSERGSTDTQYF.

CDR3 in amino acids: CASSPPEQGHTGELFF. CDR3 nucleotide sequence: TGTGCCAGCTCACCACCGGAGCAGGGGCACACCGGGGAGCTGTTTTTT. J is TRBJ2-2 and V is TRBV18; TRBD1 might be the D (6 bases). The CDR3 loop spans 16 amino acids. Germline V lookup: CDR1 KGHSH, CDR2 LQKENI. V dropped 0 bases and J dropped 3 bases, with 11 bases sitting between them. Full variable domain (remainder filled in from reference TRBV18 and TRBJ2-2): NAGVMQNPRHLVRRRGQEARLRCSPMKGHSHVYWYRQLPEEGLKFMVYLQKENIIDESGMPKERFSAEFPKEGPSILRIQQVVRGDSAAYFCASSPPEQGHTGELFFGEGSRLTVL.

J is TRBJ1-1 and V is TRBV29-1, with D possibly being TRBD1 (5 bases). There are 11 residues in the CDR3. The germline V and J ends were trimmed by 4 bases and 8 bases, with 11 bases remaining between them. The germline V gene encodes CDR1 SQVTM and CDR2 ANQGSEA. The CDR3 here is CSVGGDREAFF. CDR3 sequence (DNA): TGCAGCGTTGGAGGTGACAGAGAAGCTTTCTTT.

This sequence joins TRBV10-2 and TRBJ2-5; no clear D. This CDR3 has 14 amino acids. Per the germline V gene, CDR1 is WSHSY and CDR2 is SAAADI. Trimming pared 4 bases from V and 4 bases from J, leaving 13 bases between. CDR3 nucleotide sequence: TGCGCCAGCAGTGTAAACTCGCCCCCAGAGACCCAGTACTTC. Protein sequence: CASSVNSPPETQYF.

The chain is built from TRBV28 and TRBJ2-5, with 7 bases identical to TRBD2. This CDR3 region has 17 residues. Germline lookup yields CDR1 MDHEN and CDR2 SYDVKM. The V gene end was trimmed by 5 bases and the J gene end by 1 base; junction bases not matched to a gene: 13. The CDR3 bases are TGTGCCAGCAGTACCCCTTTGGCGGGGGAGGTCCAAGAGACCCAGTACTTC. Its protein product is CASSTPLAGEVQETQYF.

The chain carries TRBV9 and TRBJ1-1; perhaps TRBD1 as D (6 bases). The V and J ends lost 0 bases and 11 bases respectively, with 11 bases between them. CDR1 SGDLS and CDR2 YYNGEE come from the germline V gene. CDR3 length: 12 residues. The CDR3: CASSVGGGSAFF. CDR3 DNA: TGTGCCAGCAGCGTAGGAGGGGGGAGCGCTTTCTTT.

Written as DNA, the CDR3 is TGTGCCAGCAGTGACAATGCAATAACTTACAATGAGCAGTTCTTC. Its translation is CASSDNAITYNEQFF. The chain employs TRBV6-4 and TRBJ2-1; D not certain. With 2 bases removed from V and 4 bases from J, the gap between germline ends came to 12 bases. The CDR3 length is 15 residues. The germline gives CDR1 MRHNA, CDR2 SNTAGT.

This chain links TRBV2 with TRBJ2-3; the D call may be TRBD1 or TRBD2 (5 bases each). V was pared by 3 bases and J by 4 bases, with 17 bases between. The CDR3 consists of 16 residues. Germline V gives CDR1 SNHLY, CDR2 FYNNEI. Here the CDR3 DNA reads TGTGCCAGCAGTGAGAGGGGCCAACTCCGGGCAGATACGCAGTATTTT. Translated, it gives CASSERGQLRADTQYF.

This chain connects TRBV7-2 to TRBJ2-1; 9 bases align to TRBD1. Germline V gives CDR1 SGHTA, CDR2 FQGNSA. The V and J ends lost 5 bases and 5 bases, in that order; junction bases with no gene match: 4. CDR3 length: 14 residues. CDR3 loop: CASSPDRGNNEQFF. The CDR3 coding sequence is TGTGCCAGCAGCCCGGACAGGGGTAACAATGAGCAGTTCTTC.

CDR3 coding DNA: TGTGCCAGCAGCCCCCTCGGACAGGACCACGCAGAGACCCAGTACTTC. This translates into CASSPLGQDHAETQYF. The V call is TRBV7-8, the J call TRBJ2-5; 7 bases agree with TRBD1. Trimming took 5 bases from V and 4 from J; bases not matched to a gene: 13. Germline V gene sequence: CDR1 SGHVS, CDR2 FQNEAQ. The CDR3 is made up of 16 amino acids. Full variable domain (missing parts from reference TRBV7-8 and TRBJ2-5): GAGVSQSPRYKVAKRGQDVALRCDPISGHVSLFWYQQALGQGPEFLTYFQNEAQLDKSGLPSDRFFAERPEGSVSTLKIQRTQQEDSAVYLCASSPLGQDHAETQYFGPGTRLLVL.

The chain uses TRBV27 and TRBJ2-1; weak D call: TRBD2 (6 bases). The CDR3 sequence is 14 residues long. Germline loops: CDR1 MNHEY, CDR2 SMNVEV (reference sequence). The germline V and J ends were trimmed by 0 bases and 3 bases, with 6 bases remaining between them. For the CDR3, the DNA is TGTGCCAGCAGTTTATCGCGGGGCTACAATGAGCAGTTCTTC. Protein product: CASSLSRGYNEQFF.

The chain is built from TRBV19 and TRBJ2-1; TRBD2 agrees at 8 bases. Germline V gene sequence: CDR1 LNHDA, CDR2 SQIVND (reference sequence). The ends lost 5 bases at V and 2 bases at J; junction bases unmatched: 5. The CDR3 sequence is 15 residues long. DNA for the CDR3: TGTGCCAGTAGTCTGGTTAGCGGGACCTACAATGAGCAGTTCTTC. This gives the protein CASSLVSGTYNEQFF.